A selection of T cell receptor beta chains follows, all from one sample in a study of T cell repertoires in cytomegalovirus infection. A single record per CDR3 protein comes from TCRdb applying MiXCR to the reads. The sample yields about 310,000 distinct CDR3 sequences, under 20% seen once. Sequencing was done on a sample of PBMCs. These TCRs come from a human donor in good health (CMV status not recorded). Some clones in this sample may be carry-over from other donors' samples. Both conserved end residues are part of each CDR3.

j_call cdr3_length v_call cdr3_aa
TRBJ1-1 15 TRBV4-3 CASSQGSTGQLEAFF
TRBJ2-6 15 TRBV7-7 CASSLGHSGANVLTF
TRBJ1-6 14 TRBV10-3 CAISGGVGDSPLHF
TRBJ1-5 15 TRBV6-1 CASRDLRSSNQPQHF
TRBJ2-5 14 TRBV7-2 CASSRQGQQETQYF
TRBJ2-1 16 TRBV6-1 CASSRGTGATYNEQFF
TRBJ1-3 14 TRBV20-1 CSARGQSSGNTIYF
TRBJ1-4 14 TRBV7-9 CASSLDNPPEKLFF
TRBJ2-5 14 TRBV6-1 CASSEGGYQETQYF
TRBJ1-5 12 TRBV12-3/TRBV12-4 CASTLMGQPQHF
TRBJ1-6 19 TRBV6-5 CASSYSGQGYVGYNSPLHF
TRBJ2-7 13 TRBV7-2 CATSSRSSYEQYF
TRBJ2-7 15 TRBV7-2 CASSPGQVSRYEQYF
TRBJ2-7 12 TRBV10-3 CAISDTRGEQYF
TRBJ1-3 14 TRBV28 CASLTGGTGNTIYF
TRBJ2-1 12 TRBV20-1 CSARDGYNEQFF
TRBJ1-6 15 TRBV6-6 CASSQPGQFGSPLHF
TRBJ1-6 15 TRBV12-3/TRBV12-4 CASSFSGREGSPLHF
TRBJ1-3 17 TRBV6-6 CATRAEGGQSSGNTIYF
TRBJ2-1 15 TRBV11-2 CASSSRGSYNNEQFF
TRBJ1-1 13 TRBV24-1 CATSDLLNTEAFF
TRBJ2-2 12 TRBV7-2 CASSLVFGELFF
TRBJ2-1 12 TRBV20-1 CSARSREHEQFF
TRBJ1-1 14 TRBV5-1 CASSKNSGSTEAFF
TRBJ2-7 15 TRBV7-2 CASSTQSGSPYEQYF
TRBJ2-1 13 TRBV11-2 CASSPLANNEQFF
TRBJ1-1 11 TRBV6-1 CANADGQEAFF
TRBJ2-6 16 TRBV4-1 CASSQVVSSGANVLTF
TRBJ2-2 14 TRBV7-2 CASSLVFRTGELFF
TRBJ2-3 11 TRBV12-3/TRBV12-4 CASSPQDTQYF